This T cell receptor beta chain originates from a study of Graves' ophthalmopathy and Graves' hyperthyroidism (dated by TCRdb to about 2018). Concerning the study at large: A patient counted as having stable hyperthyroidism if there was no progression to ophthalmopathy within 18 months of follow-up. After sampling, hyperthyroidism patients received methimazole starting at 30 mg daily, and ophthalmopathy patients received high-dose intravenous methylprednisolone. To explore V-J signatures that separate ophthalmopathy from hyperthyroidism, a discovery set of approximately 100 patients was enrolled, consisting of 43 with ophthalmopathy and about 60 with stable hyperthyroidism. The independent validation cohort included approximately 19 hyperthyroidism patients plus 17 patients who later progressed from hyperthyroidism to ophthalmopathy. The study used TCR beta repertoire signatures to distinguish Graves' ophthalmopathy from Graves' hyperthyroidism and to predict progression to ophthalmopathy. In total, 135 blood samples were TCR-sequenced: fewer than 50 ophthalmopathy, over 70 hyperthyroidism and roughly 17 hyperthyroidism-to-ophthalmopathy patients. In roughly six hyperthyroidism patients, the T-cell repertoire of thyroid tissue was compared with the T-cell repertoire of blood. The research as a whole found: In cross-validation, the 13-signature model distinguished ophthalmopathy from stable hyperthyroidism with approximately 88% sensitivity and around 82% specificity, and in the test set the corresponding values were approximately 80% and 75%. Among expanded thyroid clonotypes with frequency above 0.001, most also showed up in blood, which suggests that blood repertoires may reflect the thyroid immune response. No statistical method was used to set the sample size in advance, and the investigators knew which group each participant was assigned to. In validation, the model predicted ophthalmopathy progression with 55% to 71% sensitivity and roughly 78% specificity; roughly 11 predicted patients were CT-confirmed with GO in a median of around 6 months.

The hyperthyroidism patients were 18 to 65 years old and newly diagnosed, with a disease duration of less than 2 months. Patients were excluded if they had other autoimmune diseases, uncontrolled infections, pregnancy or lactation. Clinical symptoms, serum thyroxine, TRAb, thyroid ultrasound and orbital computed tomography formed the basis of the diagnosis. Total RNA was extracted with Trizol reagent and quality-checked on an Agilent 2100 Bioanalyzer. TCR beta CDR3 regions were amplified from RNA transcripts for repertoire sequencing. A first-round RT-PCR used HTBI primers with the Qiagen OneStep RT-PCR kit, followed by a second-round multiplex PCR, size selection and purification. The libraries underwent paired-end sequencing with 100 bp reads on an Illumina HiSeq2000. As for the original processing: SOAPnuke was used to process the reads, throwing out any read that had adapters, had uncalled bases, had a mean Phred below 15, or lacked an exact constant-primer or identifier match. COPE v1.2.5 was used to merge high-quality paired reads. Each unique nucleotide sequence was defined as a clonotype, and clonotypes were aligned to IMGT TRB V, D and J references with MiTCR v1.1. Analysis was restricted to V-J combinations with a frequency above 0.0001, which covered over 98% of repertoires. For each V-J combination, a TCR clonal expansion and chaos score was defined as the ratio of F50 clonal expansion to chaos observed in the TCRdist matrix. Welch's t-statistics and random forest were used to reduce features to approximately 13 V-J combinations, which were fed into a naive Bayes classifier. Thyroid-blood repertoire similarity was quantified with the Morisita-Horn index. The public reads were quality trimmed at Q25 with fastp and then assembled into clones with MiXCR by TCRdb, keeping productive beta chains. Entries that share a CDR3 protein sequence are merged under the most common genes and DNA. The V and J calls come from TCRdb's annotation, not from the publication. Within this sample are over a million distinct CDR3 sequences, with about two fifths of them counted one time only. Clones ranked in the top ten supply over 8.5% of the sample.

The junction carries 11 bases between V and J, which are trimmed by 1 base and 4 bases respectively. From the cysteine up to the phenylalanine, the CDR3 has a length of 14 residues. The kept DNA is CDR3 alone, 42 bases in frame from the first base. Reading the germline V gene (reference sequence) gives CDR1 LNHDA and CDR2 SQIVND. Only a few counts were recorded for this clonotype. The clone's antigen remains unknown. No base-level quality is on record; no much larger clone is a single base apart. This receptor chain uses TRBV19 and TRBJ2-7; the D gene cannot be named for sure. Specimen: peripheral blood or thyroid tissue (not recorded which). The TCR originated in an adult man with Graves' hyperthyroidism. The DNA reads TGTGCCAGTAGTATAGCGGACGGGCGGTACGAGCAGTACTTC. The encoded protein is CASSIADGRYEQYF.